The present entry profiles one T cell receptor (beta chain) with its context. Many counts were recorded for this clonotype. The target of this receptor is not known. No much larger clone exists at a distance of one base, and base qualities are not known. This record comes from a study of T cells in Graves' hyperthyroidism and ophthalmopathy (dated by TCRdb to between 2019 and 2020). With regard to the full study: TCR V-J signatures able to tell the groups apart were searched for in a discovery cohort of 95 or so patients, of whom more than 40 had Graves' ophthalmopathy and roughly 58 had stable Graves' hyperthyroidism. Thyroid tissue and blood T-cell repertoires from about 6 Graves' hyperthyroidism patients were also compared in the study. Prospective prediction of ophthalmopathy was tested in an independent validation cohort of approximately 19 hyperthyroidism patients and roughly 16 patients who later progressed to ophthalmopathy. The 100 discovery patients were divided at random into training and test sets in a 7:3 ratio. The paper describes TCR Vbeta CDR3 sequencing of 140 or so peripheral blood samples, made up of under 50 ophthalmopathy patients, 70 to 75 hyperthyroidism patients and 17 progressor patients. After blood sampling, hyperthyroidism patients were treated with methimazole at a starting dose of 30 mg daily, and ophthalmopathy patients were treated with high-dose intravenous methylprednisolone. Results the study describes overall, beyond this receptor: Blood samples also contained most of the expanded thyroid clonotypes (frequency above 0.001), which suggests that blood repertoires may reflect thyroid immune responses. Sample size was not statistically predetermined, and blinding of investigators to group allocation was not performed. A 13 V-J signature model separated ophthalmopathy from stable hyperthyroidism, with around 88% sensitivity and roughly 81% specificity in cross-validation and 80%/75% in testing. In validation, the model predicted progression to ophthalmopathy a median of approximately 6.3 months before onset, with roughly 70% sensitivity and nearly 75% specificity.

Graves' hyperthyroidism was defined as stable when no progression to ophthalmopathy occurred over 18 months of follow-up. Hyperthyroidism patients were aged 18 to 65 years and newly diagnosed, with disease duration of less than 2 months. Patients with uncontrolled infections, other autoimmune diseases, pregnancy or lactation were excluded. Diagnoses were based on clinical symptoms, serum thyroxine and TRAb, thyroid ultrasound and orbital computed tomography. Trizol reagent was used to extract total RNA, and RNA quality was then checked on an Agilent 2100 Bioanalyzer. Amplification of TCR beta CDR3 regions was carried out from RNA transcripts. A first-round RT-PCR of the TCR CDR3 used the HTBI primer set with the Qiagen OneStep RT-PCR kit. Libraries were constructed in a second round of multiplex PCR, after which size selection and purification were carried out. Sequencing of the libraries was done on an Illumina HiSeq2000 using paired-end 100 bp reads. On the authors' methods: SOAPnuke was used to process the raw data, with reads discarded if the reads contained adapters or uncalled bases, had a mean Phred below 15, or lacked an exact constant-primer or identifier match. COPE v1.2.5 was used to merge high-quality paired reads, and clonotypes were defined as unique nucleotide sequences. Clonotypes were aligned to IMGT TRBV, TRBD and TRBJ reference segments using MiTCR v1.1. Only V-J combinations with frequency above 0.0001, covering approximately 99% of repertoires, were analysed. A TCS score was defined as the ratio between F50 (clonal expansion) and ExV (chaos), using BLOSUM62-based TCRdist between CDR3 peptides within each V-J. Welch's t-statistics and random forest reduced 500 to 650 V-J features to roughly 13, which were used in a naive Bayes classifier (R e1071). Thyroid-blood repertoire similarity was quantified with the Morisita-Horn index. TCRdb reworked the public reads: Q25 trimming with fastp, MiXCR clone assembly, productive beta chains retained. Here each entry gathers all rows of one CDR3 protein and keeps the most common genes and DNA. The authors' filters were not applied to this entry. For this sample there are 450,000 to 700,000 distinct CDR3 sequences; 40% to 55% appear just once. Together, the top ten hold about 8% of the sample.

Sequencing was performed on peripheral blood or thyroid tissue (not recorded which). The receptor was isolated from a woman under 30 with Graves' hyperthyroidism.

The CDR3 corresponds to CASTRVYEQYF. The DNA sequence reads TGTGCCAGCACTCGGGTTTACGAGCAGTACTTC. This chain joins TRBV2 to TRBJ2-7; confidence is insufficient to name the D gene. The CDR3 spans 11 residues, from the cysteine through the phenylalanine. The retained sequence is limited to the CDR3, 33 bases, with the frame set at the first base. The germline V gene yields SNHLY for CDR1 and FYNNEI for CDR2. V loses 7 bases, J loses 4 bases, and the germline ends lie 8 bases apart.